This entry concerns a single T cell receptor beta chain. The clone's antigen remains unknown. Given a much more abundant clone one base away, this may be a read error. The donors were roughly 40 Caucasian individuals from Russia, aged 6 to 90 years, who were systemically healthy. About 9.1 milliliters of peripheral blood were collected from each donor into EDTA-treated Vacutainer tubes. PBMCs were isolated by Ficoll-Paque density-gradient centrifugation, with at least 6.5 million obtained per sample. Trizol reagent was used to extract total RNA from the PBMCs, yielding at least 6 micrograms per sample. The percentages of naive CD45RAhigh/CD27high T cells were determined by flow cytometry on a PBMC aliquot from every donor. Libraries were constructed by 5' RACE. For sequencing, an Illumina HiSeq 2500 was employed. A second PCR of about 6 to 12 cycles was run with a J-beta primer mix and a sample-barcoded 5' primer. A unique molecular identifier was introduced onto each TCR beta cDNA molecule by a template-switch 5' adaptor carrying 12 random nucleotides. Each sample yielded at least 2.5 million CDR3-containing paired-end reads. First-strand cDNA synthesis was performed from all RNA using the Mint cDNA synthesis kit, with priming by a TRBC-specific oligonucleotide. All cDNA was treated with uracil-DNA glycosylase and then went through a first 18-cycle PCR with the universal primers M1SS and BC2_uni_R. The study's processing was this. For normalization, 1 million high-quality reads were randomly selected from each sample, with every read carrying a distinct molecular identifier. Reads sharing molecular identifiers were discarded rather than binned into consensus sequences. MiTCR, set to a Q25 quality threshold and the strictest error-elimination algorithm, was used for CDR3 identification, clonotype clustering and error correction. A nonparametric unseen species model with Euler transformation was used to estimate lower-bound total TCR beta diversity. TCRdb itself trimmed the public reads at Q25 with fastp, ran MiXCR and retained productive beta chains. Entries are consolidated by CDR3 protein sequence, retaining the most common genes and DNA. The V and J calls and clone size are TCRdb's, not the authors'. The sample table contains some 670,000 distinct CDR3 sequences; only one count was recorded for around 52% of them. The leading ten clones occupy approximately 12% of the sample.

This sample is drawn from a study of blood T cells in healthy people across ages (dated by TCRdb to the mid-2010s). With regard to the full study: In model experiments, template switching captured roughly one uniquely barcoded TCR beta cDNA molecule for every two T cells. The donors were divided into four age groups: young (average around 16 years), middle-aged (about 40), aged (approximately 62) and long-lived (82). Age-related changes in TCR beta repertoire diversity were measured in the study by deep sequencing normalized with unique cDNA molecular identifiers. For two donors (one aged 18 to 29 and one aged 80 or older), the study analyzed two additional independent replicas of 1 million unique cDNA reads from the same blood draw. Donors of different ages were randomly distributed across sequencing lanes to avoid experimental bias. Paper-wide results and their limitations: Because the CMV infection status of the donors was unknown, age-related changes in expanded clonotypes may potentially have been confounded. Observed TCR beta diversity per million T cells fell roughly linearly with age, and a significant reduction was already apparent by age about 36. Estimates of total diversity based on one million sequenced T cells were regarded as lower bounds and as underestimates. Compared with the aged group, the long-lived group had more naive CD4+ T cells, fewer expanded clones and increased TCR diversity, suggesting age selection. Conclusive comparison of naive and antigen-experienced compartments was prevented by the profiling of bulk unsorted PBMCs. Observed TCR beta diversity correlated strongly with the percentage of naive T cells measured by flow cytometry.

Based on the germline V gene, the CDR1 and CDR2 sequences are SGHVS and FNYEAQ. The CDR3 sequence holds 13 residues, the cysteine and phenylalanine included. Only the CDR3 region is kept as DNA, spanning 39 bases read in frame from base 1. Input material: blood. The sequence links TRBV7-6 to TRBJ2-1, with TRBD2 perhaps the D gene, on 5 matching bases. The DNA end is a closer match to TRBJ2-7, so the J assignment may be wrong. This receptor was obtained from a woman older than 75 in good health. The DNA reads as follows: TGTGCCAGCAGCTTTAGCGCATACAATGAGCAGTACTTC. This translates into CASSFSAYNEQYF.